Listed below are T cell receptor delta chains from one sample, sequenced in a study of gamma-delta T cells after stem cell transplantation. TCRdb re-called the RT-PCR reads using CATT. Of some 5,700 delta-chain clones listed, around a tenth were seen once; the top ten hold roughly 13%. The sample was gamma-delta T cells. These receptors came from a human donor. It is not recorded whose cells these are; they may come from a transplant donor. CDR3s include the opening cysteine and the closing phenylalanine or tryptophan. Clone size is not always given. Where it is, it says once, few, many or a class for expanded clones.

>medium-sized|17|TRDJ1|TRDV2
CACSDVRQSRRTDKLIF
>.|17|TRDJ3|TRDV2
CARDTPTASWDTRQMFF
>.|16|TRDJ3|TRDV2
CACDSLLGDSTRQMFF
>few|20|TRDJ1|TRDV2
CACDTVPAGGYDSGTDKLIF
>.|15|TRDJ3|TRDV2
CACDWGTWDTRQMFF
>medium-sized|17|TRDJ1|TRDV2
CACDPVGGILVTDKLIF
>medium-sized|15|TRDJ1|TRDV2
CACFPVLGDTDKLIF
>few|17|TRDJ1|TRDV2
CACDKLLGDQYTDKLIF
>few|18|TRDJ1|TRDV2
CACDTVDGGYAKEGKLIF
>medium-sized|20|TRDJ1|TRDV2
CACDPVLGDTKRAYTDKLIF
>few|20|TRDJ2|TRDV1
CALGESGFLQVWGYRAQLFF
>medium-sized|17|TRDJ3|TRDV2
CACDSTGGSWDTRQMFF
>.|16|TRDJ1|TRDV2
CACDTLLSTEVDKLIF
>few|17|TRDJ1|TRDV2
CACDPLGDKADTDKLIF
>once|17|TRDJ1|TRDV3
CAPRCYGGYAGTDKLIF